The 18 T cell receptor beta chains reported below all come from one sample, sequenced in a study of blood T cell repertoires in COVID-19. Some clones are missing from TCRdb's copy, which holds only in-frame ones; the method was immunoSEQ multiplex PCR. The table includes approximately 230,000 clones, roughly 84% detected once. The sequenced material came from peripheral blood. These receptors all stem from a middle-aged woman with active or convalescent COVID-19.

The rearrangement joins TRBV28 to TRBJ1-2; 7 positions match TRBD1. From germline, CDR1 is MDHEN and CDR2 SYDVKM. The CDR3 runs to 14 residues. Trimming cost V 2 bases and J 4 bases; bases outside gene matches: 4. The CDR3 nucleotides read TGTGCCAGCAGTTTAAGGGGGCTCGTCTATGGCTACACCTTC. As protein: CASSLRGLVYGYTF.

The chain employs TRBV5-4 and TRBJ1-2; possibly TRBD1 for D (6 bases). V shed 5 bases and J shed 8 bases, with 13 bases lying between them. The CDR3 has 12 amino acids. Germline V gives CDR1 SGHNT, CDR2 YYREEE (reference sequence). This CDR3 is CASSQGWRGYTF. The CDR3 nucleotides are TGTGCCAGCAGTCAGGGGTGGCGAGGCTACACCTTC.

This clone was picked up many times. V gene TRBV4-1 combines with J gene TRBJ1-5; 8 nucleotides align to TRBD1. This CDR3 spans 14 amino acids. Germline V gives CDR1 MGHRA, CDR2 YSYEKL. J was trimmed by 6 bases and V by 5 bases; bases with no gene match: 6. CDR3 sequence (DNA): TGCGCCAGCAGCGGACAGGGAGTAAGTCAGCCCCAGCATTTT. This translates into CASSGQGVSQPQHF.

Only a few counts were recorded for this clone. This CDR3 is CASSIDRGNTIYF. The CDR3 DNA reads as TGTGCCAGTAGTATAGATCGGGGAAACACCATATATTTT. The V and J genes are TRBV19 and TRBJ1-3, with D hard to call. V was cut by 0 bases and J by 4 bases, with 4 bases left in between. Germline CDR1 is LNHDA and CDR2 is SQIVND (reference sequence). This CDR3 contains 13 residues.

V usage is TRBV28 and J usage is TRBJ2-3; D possibly corresponds to TRBD2 (5 bases). V was cut by 4 bases and J by 0 bases, with 17 bases left in between. Germline V gives CDR1 MDHEN, CDR2 SYDVKM. The CDR3 is made up of 17 amino acids. The CDR3 here is CASSSPRLPPSTDTQYF. DNA for the CDR3: TGTGCCAGCAGTTCCCCTCGACTACCTCCTAGCACAGATACGCAGTATTTT.

The chain couples TRBV9 to TRBJ1-2; D is ambiguous. Germline loops: CDR1 SGDLS, CDR2 YYNGEE. Trimming cost V 0 bases and J 0 bases, with 6 bases left between them. The CDR3 extends over 14 amino acids. The CDR3 loop is CASSVGATNYGYTF. The DNA of the CDR3 is TGTGCCAGCAGCGTAGGGGCAACTAACTATGGCTACACCTTC.

This chain connects TRBV10-3 to TRBJ1-2; TRBD1 agrees at 7 bases. Per germline, CDR1 ENHRY and CDR2 SYGVKD. V lost 6 bases to trimming and J lost 6 bases; unmatched junction nucleotides: 7. The CDR3 totals 13 residues. CDR3 nucleotides: TGTGCCATCAGCCCTGGACAGGCGGATGGCTACACCTTC. This encodes CAISPGQADGYTF.

The chain is built from TRBV7-9 and TRBJ1-1, with D maybe TRBD1 (6 bases). This CDR3 is 16 amino acids long. Trimming took off 1 base at V and 1 base at J, with 13 bases between the two ends. Per the germline V gene, CDR1 is SEHNR and CDR2 is FQNEAQ (reference sequence). CDR3: CASSLEEGEGNTEAFF. The CDR3 coding sequence is TGTGCCAGCAGCTTAGAGGAGGGGGAGGGGAACACTGAAGCTTTCTTT.

This sequence joins TRBV19 and TRBJ1-3, with D uncertain. This CDR3 is 14 amino acids long. Germline CDR1 is LNHDA and CDR2 is SQIVND (reference sequence). The V end lost 6 bases, the J end lost 0 bases, and 9 bases lay between the germline ends. CDR3 residues: CASSSRGSGNTIYF. As DNA, the CDR3 is TGTGCCAGTAGCAGCCGGGGCTCTGGAAACACCATATATTTT.

CDR3 coding DNA: TGCAGCGGGACCCGGGACAGGGAGCTTGGCTACACCTTC. Translating it yields CSGTRDRELGYTF. This chain uses TRBV29-1 with TRBJ1-2; 9 bases fit TRBD1. Germline V gene lookup returns CDR1 SQVTM and CDR2 ANQGSEA. The CDR3 is 13 residues long. Trimming at V came to 7 bases and at J to 7 bases, leaving 10 bases not matched to a gene.

This clone was detected once. The V and J genes are TRBV11-2 and TRBJ2-1; tentatively, D is TRBD1 (5 bases). Germline V CDR1 and CDR2: SGHAT, FQNNGV. The V gene lost 5 bases and the J gene lost 3 bases, with 14 bases spanning the gap. The CDR3 has 15 residues. CDR3 sequence: CASSPSGQGYNEQFF. The DNA for the CDR3 is TGTGCCAGCAGCCCGTCCGGGCAGGGCTACAATGAGCAGTTCTTC.

V gene TRBV6-5 combines with J gene TRBJ1-1; 9 positions agree with TRBD1. From germline, CDR1 is MNHEY and CDR2 SVGAGI. This CDR3 has 16 amino acids. The V segment lost 1 base and the J segment 4 bases; nucleotides outside the gene matches: 7. The CDR3 region is CASSYYGQGRATEAFF. Written as DNA, the CDR3 is TGTGCCAGCAGTTACTACGGACAGGGGAGGGCCACTGAAGCTTTCTTT.

The chain has TRBV6-6 and TRBJ1-4, with D unclear. Germline lookup yields CDR1 MNHNY and CDR2 SVGAGI (reference sequence). V lost 0 bases to trimming and J lost 3 bases, with 8 bases between them. The CDR3 spans 15 residues. The CDR3 is CASSYSMGPNEKLFF. CDR3 nucleotide sequence: TGTGCCAGCAGTTACTCGATGGGCCCTAATGAAAAACTGTTTTTT.

The V gene is TRBV23-1, the J gene TRBJ2-2; 9 bases match TRBD1. TRBV23-1 is placed among ORFs of uncertain function. The junction had 9 bases not matched to a gene; V was cut back by 8 bases and J by 2 bases. The CDR3 loop spans 16 amino acids. In DNA, the CDR3 is TGCGCCAGCGTACCCGGGACAGGGTATAACACCGGGGAGCTGTTTTTT. Its translation: CASVPGTGYNTGELFF.

V usage is TRBV4-1 and J usage is TRBJ1-5; TRBD1 matches 7 bases. V dropped 2 bases and J dropped 4; count of bases not matched to a gene: 11. Germline CDR1 and CDR2: MGHRA and YSYEKL. The CDR3 contains 17 residues. In nucleotides, the CDR3 is TGCGCCAGCAGCCAAAGGATGGGGGACAGTAAAAATCAGCCCCAGCATTTT. Protein: CASSQRMGDSKNQPQHF.

The gene calls are TRBV5-6 and TRBJ2-2; TRBD1 matches at 9 bases. The germline gives CDR1 SGHDT, CDR2 YYEEEE. J was trimmed by 8 bases and V by 2 bases; bases with no gene match: 7. The CDR3 totals 15 residues. The CDR3 region has the DNA TGTGCCAGCAGCTTCCGGGACAGGGTCCTAGGGGAGCTGTTTTTT. Its translation: CASSFRDRVLGELFF.

J is TRBJ1-4 and V is TRBV3-1 (or the pseudogene TRBV3-2), with D possibly being TRBD1 (5 bases). Germline CDR1 LGHDT, CDR2 YNNKEL (reference sequence). The CDR3 sequence is 14 residues long. With 2 bases removed from V and 7 bases from J, the gap between germline ends came to 11 bases. CDR3 residues: CASSQIGVGEKLFF. The CDR3, as DNA: TGTGCCAGCAGCCAAATAGGGGTTGGTGAAAAACTGTTTTTT.

The table lists this clone with many counts. The chain links TRBV11-1 to TRBJ2-1, with 10 bases that match TRBD2. The junction had 7 bases not matched to a gene; V was cut back by 1 base and J by 7 bases. CDR1 and CDR2 (germline): SGHAT, FQDESV (reference sequence). The CDR3 is 16 amino acids. This CDR3 reads CASSLEGLAKENEQFF. The CDR3 coding sequence is TGTGCCAGCAGCTTAGAGGGACTAGCGAAAGAGAATGAGCAGTTCTTC.